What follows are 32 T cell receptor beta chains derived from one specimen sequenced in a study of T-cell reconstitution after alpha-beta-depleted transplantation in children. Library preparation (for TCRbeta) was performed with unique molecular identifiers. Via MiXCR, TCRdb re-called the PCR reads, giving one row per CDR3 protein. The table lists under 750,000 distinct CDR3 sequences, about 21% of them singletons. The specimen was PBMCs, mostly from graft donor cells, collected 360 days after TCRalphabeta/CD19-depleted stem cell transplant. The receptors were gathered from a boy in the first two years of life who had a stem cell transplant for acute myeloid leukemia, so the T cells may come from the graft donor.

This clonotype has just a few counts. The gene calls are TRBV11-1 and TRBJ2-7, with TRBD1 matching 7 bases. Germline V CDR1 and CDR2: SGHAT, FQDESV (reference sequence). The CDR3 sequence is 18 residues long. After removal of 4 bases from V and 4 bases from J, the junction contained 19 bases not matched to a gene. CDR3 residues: CASSYPGRGTDPLYEQYV. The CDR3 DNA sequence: TGTGCCAGCAGCTATCCTGGCAGGGGGACCGACCCTCTTTACGAGCAGTACGTC.

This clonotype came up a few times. The CDR3 reads CASSPLGGGGTDTQYF. CDR3 bases: TGTGCCAGCTCACCACTCGGTGGAGGTGGGACAGATACGCAGTATTTT. The rearrangement joins TRBV18 to TRBJ2-3, with D possibly being TRBD2 (5 bases). V was cut by 1 base and J by 3 bases, with 14 bases left in between. There are 16 residues in the CDR3. Germline loops: CDR1 KGHSH, CDR2 LQKENI.

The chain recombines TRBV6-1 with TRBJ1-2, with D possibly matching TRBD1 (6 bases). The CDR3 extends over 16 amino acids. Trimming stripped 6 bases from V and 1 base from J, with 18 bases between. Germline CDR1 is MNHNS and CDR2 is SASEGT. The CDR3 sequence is CASSSHRDILNYGYTF. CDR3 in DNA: TGTGCCAGCAGCTCTCACCGGGACATCCTTAACTATGGCTACACCTTC.

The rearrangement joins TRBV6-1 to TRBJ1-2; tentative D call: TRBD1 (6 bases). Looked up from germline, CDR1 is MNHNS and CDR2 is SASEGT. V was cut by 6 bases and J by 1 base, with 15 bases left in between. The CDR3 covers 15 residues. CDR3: CASRGPEGHNYGYTF. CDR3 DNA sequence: TGTGCCAGCAGAGGACCGGAGGGACATAACTATGGCTACACCTTC.

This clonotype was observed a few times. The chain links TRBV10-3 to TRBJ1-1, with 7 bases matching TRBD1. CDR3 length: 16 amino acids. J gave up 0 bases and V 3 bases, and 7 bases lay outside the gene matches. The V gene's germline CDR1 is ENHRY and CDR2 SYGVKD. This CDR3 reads CAISEWDRQLNTEAFF. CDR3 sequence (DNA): TGTGCCATCAGTGAATGGGACAGACAGCTGAACACTGAAGCTTTCTTT.

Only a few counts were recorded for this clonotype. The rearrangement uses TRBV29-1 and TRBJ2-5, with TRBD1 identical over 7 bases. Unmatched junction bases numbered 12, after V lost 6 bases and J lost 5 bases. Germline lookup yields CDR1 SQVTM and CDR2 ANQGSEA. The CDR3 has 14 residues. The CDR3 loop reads CSVAGTVKRETQYF. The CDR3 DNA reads TGCAGCGTCGCCGGGACAGTGAAGCGGGAGACCCAGTACTTC.

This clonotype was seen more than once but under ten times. CDR3 bases: TGTGCCATCAGCAGGGAGGGGGACACTGAAGCTTTCTTT. It codes for CAISREGDTEAFF. The chain combines TRBV10-3 with TRBJ1-1, with D perhaps matching TRBD1 (6 bases). The ends were cut back, 6 bases at V and 3 bases at J, with 11 bases in the middle. The CDR3 has 13 residues. CDR1 and CDR2 (germline): ENHRY, SYGVKD.

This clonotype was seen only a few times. DNA for the CDR3: TGCGCCAGCAGCCAAGGCCTAGTCGACACTGAAGCTTTCTTT. Amino acids: CASSQGLVDTEAFF. The V call is TRBV4-1, the J call TRBJ1-1; D is uncertain. CDR1 MGHRA and CDR2 YSYEKL come from the germline V gene. This CDR3 spans 14 amino acids. The V gene lost 1 base and the J gene lost 3 bases, with 9 bases spanning the gap.

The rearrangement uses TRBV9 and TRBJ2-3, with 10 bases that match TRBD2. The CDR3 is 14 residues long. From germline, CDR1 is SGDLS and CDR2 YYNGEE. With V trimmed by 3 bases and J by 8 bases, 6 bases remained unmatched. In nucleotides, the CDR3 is TGTGCCAGCAGCGCTGGACTAGCGGATGGTACGCAGTATTTT. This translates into CASSAGLADGTQYF.

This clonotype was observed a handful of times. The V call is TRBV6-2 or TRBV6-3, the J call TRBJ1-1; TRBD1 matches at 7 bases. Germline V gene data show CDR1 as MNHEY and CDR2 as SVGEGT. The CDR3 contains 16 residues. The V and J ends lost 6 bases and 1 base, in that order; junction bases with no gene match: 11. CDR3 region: CASRHNYRGGNTEAFF. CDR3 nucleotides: TGTGCCAGCAGGCACAATTACAGGGGAGGGAACACTGAAGCTTTCTTT.

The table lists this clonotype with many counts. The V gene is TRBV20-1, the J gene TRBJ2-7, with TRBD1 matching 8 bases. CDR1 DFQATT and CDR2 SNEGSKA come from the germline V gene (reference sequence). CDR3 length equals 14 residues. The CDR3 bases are TGCAGCGTCCACCCCAGGGGGCAAGACTACGAGCAGTACTTC. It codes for CSVHPRGQDYEQYF.

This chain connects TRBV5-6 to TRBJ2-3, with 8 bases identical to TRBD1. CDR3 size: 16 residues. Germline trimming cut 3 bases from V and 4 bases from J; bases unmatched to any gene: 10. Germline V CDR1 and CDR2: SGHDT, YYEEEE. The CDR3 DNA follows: TGTGCCAGCAGCTGGGATGGACAGGGATCCGCAGATACGCAGTATTTT. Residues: CASSWDGQGSADTQYF.

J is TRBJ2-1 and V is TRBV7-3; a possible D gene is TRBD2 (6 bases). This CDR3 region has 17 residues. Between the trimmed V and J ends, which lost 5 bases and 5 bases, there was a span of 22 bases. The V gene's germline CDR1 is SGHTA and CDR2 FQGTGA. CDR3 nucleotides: TGTGCCAGCAGCGCGATTGGGACTCCCGGGGGTCACAATGAGCAGTTCTTC. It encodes CASSAIGTPGGHNEQFF. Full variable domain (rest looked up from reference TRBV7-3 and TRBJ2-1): GAGVSQTPSNKVTEKGKYVELRCDPISGHTALYWYRQSLGQGPEFLIYFQGTGAADDSGLPNDRFFAVRPEGSVSTLKIQRTERGDSAVYLCASSAIGTPGGHNEQFFGPGTRLTVL.

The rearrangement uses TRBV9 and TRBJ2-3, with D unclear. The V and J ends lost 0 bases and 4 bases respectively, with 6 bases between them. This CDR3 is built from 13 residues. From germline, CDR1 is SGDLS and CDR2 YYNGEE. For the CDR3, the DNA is TGTGCCAGCAGCGTAGCCGCCCCAGATACGCAGTATTTT. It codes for CASSVAAPDTQYF.

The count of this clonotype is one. The CDR3 nucleotides read TGCGCCAGCAGCCGAAGGGTGGGGGAGGCTTGGGACGAGACCCAGTACTTC. This translates into CASSRRVGEAWDETQYF. The V gene is TRBV4-1, the J gene TRBJ2-5, with a possible D match to TRBD2 (6 bases). Germline V gene data show CDR1 as MGHRA and CDR2 as YSYEKL. The CDR3 extends over 17 amino acids. Trimming took 4 bases from V and 5 from J, leaving 23 bases between them.

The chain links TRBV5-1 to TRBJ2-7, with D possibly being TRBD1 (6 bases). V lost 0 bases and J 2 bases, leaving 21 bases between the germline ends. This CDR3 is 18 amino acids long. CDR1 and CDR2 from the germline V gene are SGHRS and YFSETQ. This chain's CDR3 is CASSLDLSGDPGAYEQYF. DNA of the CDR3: TGCGCCAGCAGCTTGGATTTGAGTGGGGACCCAGGGGCCTACGAGCAGTACTTC.

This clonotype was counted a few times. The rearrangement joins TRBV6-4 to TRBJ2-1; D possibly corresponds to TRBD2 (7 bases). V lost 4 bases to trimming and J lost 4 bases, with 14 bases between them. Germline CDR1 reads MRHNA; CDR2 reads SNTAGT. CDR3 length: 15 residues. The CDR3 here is CASSVGGGRYNEQFF. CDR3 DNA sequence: TGTGCCAGCAGTGTAGGGGGGGGCCGTTACAATGAGCAGTTCTTC.

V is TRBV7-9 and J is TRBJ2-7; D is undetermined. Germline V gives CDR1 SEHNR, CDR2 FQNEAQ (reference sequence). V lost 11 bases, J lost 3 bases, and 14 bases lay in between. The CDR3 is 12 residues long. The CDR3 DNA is TGTGCCCTACGACACGGACGCTACGAGCAGTACGTC. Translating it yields CALRHGRYEQYV.

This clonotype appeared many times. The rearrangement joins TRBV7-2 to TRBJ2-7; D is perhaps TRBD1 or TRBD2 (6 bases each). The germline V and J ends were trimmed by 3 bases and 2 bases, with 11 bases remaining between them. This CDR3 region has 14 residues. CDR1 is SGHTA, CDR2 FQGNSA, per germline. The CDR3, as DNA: TGTGCCAGCAGCTTTAATAGGGGGGCCTACGAGCAGTACTTC. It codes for CASSFNRGAYEQYF.

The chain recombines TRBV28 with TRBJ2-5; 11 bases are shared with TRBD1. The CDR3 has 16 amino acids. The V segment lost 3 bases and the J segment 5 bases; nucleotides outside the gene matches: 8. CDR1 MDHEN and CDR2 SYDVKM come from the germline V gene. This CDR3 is CASSLKDRGPWETQYF. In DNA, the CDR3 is TGTGCCAGCAGTTTGAAGGACAGGGGGCCTTGGGAGACCCAGTACTTC.

CDR3 sequence (DNA): TGTGCCAGCAGTTTGAACCCGGGGAGCACAGATACGCAGTATTTT. Protein sequence: CASSLNPGSTDTQYF. The rearrangement uses TRBV12-3 or TRBV12-4 and TRBJ2-3; D is perhaps TRBD2 (5 bases). The CDR3 length is 15 residues. The V end lost 3 bases, the J end lost 0 bases, and 10 bases lay between the germline ends.

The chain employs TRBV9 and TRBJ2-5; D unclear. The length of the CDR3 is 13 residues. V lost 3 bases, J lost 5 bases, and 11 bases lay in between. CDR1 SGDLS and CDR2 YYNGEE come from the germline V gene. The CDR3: CASSATSQETQYF. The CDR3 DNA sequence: TGTGCCAGCAGCGCTACATCCCAGGAGACCCAGTACTTC.

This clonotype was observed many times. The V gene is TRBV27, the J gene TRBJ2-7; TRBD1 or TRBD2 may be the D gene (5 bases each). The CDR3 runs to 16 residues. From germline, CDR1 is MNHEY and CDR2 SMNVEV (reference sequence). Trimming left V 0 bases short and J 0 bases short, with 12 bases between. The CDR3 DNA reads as TGTGCCAGCAGTTTATCGGCGCCAGGGAGCTCCTACGAGCAGTACGTC. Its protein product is CASSLSAPGSSYEQYV.

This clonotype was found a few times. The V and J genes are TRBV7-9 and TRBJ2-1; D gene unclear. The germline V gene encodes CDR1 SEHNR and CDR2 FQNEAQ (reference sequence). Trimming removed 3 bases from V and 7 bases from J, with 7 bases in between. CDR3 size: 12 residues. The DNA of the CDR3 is TGTGCCAGCAGCTTCGTGGAGAATGAGCAGTTCTTC. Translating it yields CASSFVENEQFF.

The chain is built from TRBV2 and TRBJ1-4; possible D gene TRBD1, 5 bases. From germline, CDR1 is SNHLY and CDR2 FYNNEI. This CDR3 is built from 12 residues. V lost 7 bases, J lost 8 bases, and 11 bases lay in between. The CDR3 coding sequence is TGTGCCAGCACCGGGGGGAAGGAAAAACTGTTTTTT. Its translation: CASTGGKEKLFF.

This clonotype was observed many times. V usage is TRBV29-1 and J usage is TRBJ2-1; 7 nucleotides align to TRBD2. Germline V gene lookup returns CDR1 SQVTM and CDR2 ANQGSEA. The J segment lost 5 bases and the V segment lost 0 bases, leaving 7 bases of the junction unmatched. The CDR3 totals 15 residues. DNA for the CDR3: TGCAGCGTTGAAGATCCGCCCGGGAGGAACAATGAGCAGTTCTTC. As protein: CSVEDPPGRNNEQFF.

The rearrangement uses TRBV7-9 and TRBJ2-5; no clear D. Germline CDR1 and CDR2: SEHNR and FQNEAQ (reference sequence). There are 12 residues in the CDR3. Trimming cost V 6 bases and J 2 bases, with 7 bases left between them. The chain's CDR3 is CASRRIQETQYF. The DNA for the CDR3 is TGTGCCAGCAGAAGGATACAAGAGACCCAGTACTTC.

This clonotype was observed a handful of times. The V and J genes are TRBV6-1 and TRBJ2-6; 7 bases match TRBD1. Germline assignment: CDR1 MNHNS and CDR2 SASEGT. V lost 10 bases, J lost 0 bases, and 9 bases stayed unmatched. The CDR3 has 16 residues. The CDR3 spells CATSAGTDSGANVLTF. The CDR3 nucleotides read TGTGCCACCTCAGCCGGGACAGACTCTGGGGCCAACGTCCTGACTTTC.

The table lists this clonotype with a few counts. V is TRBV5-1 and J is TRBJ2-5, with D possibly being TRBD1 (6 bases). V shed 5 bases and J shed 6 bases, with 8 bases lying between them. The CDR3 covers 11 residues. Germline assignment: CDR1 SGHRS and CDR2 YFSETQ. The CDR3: CASRDRKTQYF. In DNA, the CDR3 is TGCGCCAGCAGAGACAGGAAGACCCAGTACTTC.

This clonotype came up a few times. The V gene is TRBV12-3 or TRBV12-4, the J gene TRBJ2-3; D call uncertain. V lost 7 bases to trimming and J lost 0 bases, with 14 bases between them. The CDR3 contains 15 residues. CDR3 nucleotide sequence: TGTGCCAGCATTCTGGGTTATTCCAGCACAGATACGCAGTATTTT. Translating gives CASILGYSSTDTQYF.

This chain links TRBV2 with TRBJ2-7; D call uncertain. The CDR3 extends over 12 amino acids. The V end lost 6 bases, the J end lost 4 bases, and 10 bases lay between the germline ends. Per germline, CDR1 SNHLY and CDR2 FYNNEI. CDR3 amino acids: CASSYTDYEQYF. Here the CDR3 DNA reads TGTGCCAGCAGCTACACAGATTACGAGCAGTACTTC.

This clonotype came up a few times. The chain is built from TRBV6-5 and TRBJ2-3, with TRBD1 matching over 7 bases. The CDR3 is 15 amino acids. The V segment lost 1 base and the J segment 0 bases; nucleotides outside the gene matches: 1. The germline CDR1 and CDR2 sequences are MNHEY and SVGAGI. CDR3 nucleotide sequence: TGTGCCAGCAGTTACTTGGGACAGAGCACAGATACGCAGTATTTT. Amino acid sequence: CASSYLGQSTDTQYF.